This T cell receptor beta chain came from a study of cytomegalovirus exposure and HLA in healthy donors (dated by TCRdb to about 2017). Study-level background: The 500 to 700 repertoires of the first cohort and the approximately 110 validation repertoires were produced on the same platform, according to a later analysis. The study aimed to test whether cataloging public T cell receptors could reveal signatures of past pathogen exposure. The study combined high-throughput TCR immunosequencing, statistical association of individual TCRs with disease status, and machine learning to predict cytomegalovirus infection status. Along with the approximately 650-subject first cohort, a separate validation cohort of approximately 110 different subjects was used.

With regard to this clone: Its target antigen remains unknown. No much larger clonotype is one base removed from it; base qualities were not supplied.

The CDR3 runs 18 amino acids, cysteine and phenylalanine included. Left in the record is the CDR3 DNA by itself, 54 bases read in frame from the first base. Trimmed from V: 2 bases; trimmed from J: 4 bases; junction bases lacking a gene match: 16. The CDR1 and CDR2 encoded by the germline V gene are KGHSH and LQKENI. Points the paper makes about the study in general: In vitro tests confirmed that three of the cytomegalovirus-associated TCR beta chains recognize cytomegalovirus antigens. While some public TCRs were present in many individuals, most TCR sequences turned up only very rarely across donors. A later analysis found that TCRs clustered in the first cohort also tended to co-occur in the 130 or so validation repertoires, with approximately 95% of cluster scores above 0. According to the authors, the approach could potentially be generalized to other disease states and immunological phenotypes. The study listed over 150 TCR beta chains as associated with cytomegalovirus. Cytomegalovirus status was reported to be diagnosed by the classifier with high specificity and sensitivity in both the original and validation cohorts. A later analysis had no HLA typing for the validation cohort, so co-occurrence there was scored across all 130 or so repertoires.

Donors formed part of the validation cohort, which comprised some 120 subjects and was distinct from the first cohort of fewer than 750 subjects. Library creation used the immunoSEQ multiplex PCR assay. The authors' analysis ran thus. A statistical classification framework was built to diagnose cytomegalovirus status from the catalog of TCR beta chain sequences. TCRdb limited this immuneACCESS table to in-frame rearrangements with V and J called. A share of clones is missing; checked studies link under half to unresolved V genes, and the rest is unexplained. The V and J calls and clone size come from that table; D and trimming were worked out from the DNA. The sample yields around 56,000 clones; 85% to 95% were counted once. The ten largest clones take up approximately 1.7% of the sample.

The TCR comes from a young woman in good health and CMV-seropositive. Sequenced sample: PBMCs. Recombination linked TRBV18 to TRBJ2-7, with 8 bases aligning to TRBD1. This receptor carries the CDR3 CASSPSTMGPGGRYEQYF. The nucleotide sequence is given as TGTGCCAGCTCACCATCTACGATGGGCCCAGGGGGCCGGTACGAGCAGTACTTC.